The clone carrying this T cell receptor (beta chain) was found a few times. The antigen is undetermined. This entry belongs to a study of T cell repertoires in cytomegalovirus infection. As for the study in general: From public TCR beta signatures came an indication of both CMV infection and matching HLA type.

Trimming at V came to 4 bases and at J to 1 base, leaving 3 bases not matched to a gene. The germline gives CDR1 SNHLY, CDR2 FYNNEI. This CDR3 contains 16 residues. Regarding the study as a whole: The study found HLA-C-restricted CMV-specific TCR beta clonotypes dominating the ex vivo response. Of the TCR beta families, the public ones yielded a cumulative frequency that identified carriers of CMV plus the relevant HLA.

TCRdb reprocessed the reads with MiXCR, giving one entry per CDR3 protein. Of more than 350,000 distinct CDR3 sequences listed, around 32% are singletons. The sample taken for sequencing was PBMCs. The sequence came from a human donor in good health (CMV status not recorded). Some clones in this sample may be carry-over from other donors' samples. The chain joins TRBV2 to TRBJ2-2; TRBD1 aligns across 10 bases. CDR3 sequence reads: CASSGRTGGNTGELFF. In DNA form, the CDR3 reads TGTGCCAGCAGTGGACGGACAGGGGGGAACACCGGGGAGCTGTTTTTT.